The rows below give T cell receptor beta chains drawn from one sample of a study of regulatory T cells in long-lasting Graves disease. TCRdb fed the multiplex PCR reads into MiXCR, producing one record per CDR3 protein. The sample has about 200,000 distinct CDR3 sequences; around 16% are singletons. Material: peripheral blood mononuclear cells (PBMCs), obtained at new diagnosis, from a patient treated with antithyroid drugs. These receptors were obtained from a female donor with Graves disease. CDR3s leave out the opening cysteine and the closing phenylalanine or tryptophan.

j_call	v_call	cdr3_aa
TRBJ2-2	TRBV20-1	SARAALAGGANTGELF
TRBJ1-2	TRBV12-3/TRBV12-4	ASRWDIGNYGYT
TRBJ1-1	TRBV7-2	ASTNQTSMYLCASSGGRNTEAF
TRBJ1-2	TRBV12-3/TRBV12-4	ASSTGDRGGGYT
TRBJ2-2	TRBV7-2	ASSHIAGVNTGELF
TRBJ1-1	TRBV2	ASTQGRTEAF
TRBJ2-7	TRBV6-2/TRBV6-3	ASNNLGLAGESEQY
TRBJ2-5	TRBV11-2	ASSLVTSGRETQC
TRBJ1-5	TRBV19	ASRPGRGAGSNQPQH
TRBJ1-4	TRBV6-1	ASSELGGWEKLF
TRBJ1-1	TRBV6-1	ASRGTGGLAEAF
TRBJ1-5	TRBV27	ASSFTGAWGQPQH
TRBJ2-3	TRBV6-1	ASSTTDTQY
TRBJ1-1	TRBV30	AWSAGIDKAF
TRBJ1-2	TRBV28	ASTQGGNGYGYT
TRBJ2-1	TRBV20-1	SASGLAGASGEQF
TRBJ2-5	TRBV18	ASSPPAGGRETQY
TRBJ1-1	TRBV20-1	SARDLGNEAF
TRBJ2-4	TRBV2	ASSPTYAKNIQY
TRBJ2-2	TRBV5-1	ASSFRPGGPSTGELF
TRBJ2-3	TRBV29-1	SGAGARTDTQY
TRBJ1-1	TRBV20-1	SVRLPGINFEAF
TRBJ1-4	TRBV27	ASSFSDYEKLF
TRBJ2-2	TRBV5-1	ASSPWTGNTGELF
TRBJ1-1	TRBV10-3	AISDARGHGEAF
TRBJ2-7	TRBV27	ASRPTGPYEQY
TRBJ2-5	TRBV2	ASSGEKGTQY
TRBJ2-3	TRBV11-2	ASSRDRGSTDTQY